The present T cell receptor beta chain was sequenced within a study of T-cell reconstitution after alpha-beta-depleted transplantation in children. As it was prepared, the TCRbeta library received unique molecular identifiers. TCRdb independently ran MiXCR on the PCR reads; one entry per CDR3 protein. Of about 610,000 distinct CDR3 sequences listed, roughly a tenth are singletons. Germline V gene sequence: CDR1 SNHLY, CDR2 FYNNEI. V gave up 5 bases and J gave up 4 bases, with 17 bases separating them. The CDR3 length is 15 residues. In its sample, this clonotype was seen a few times. The starting material was PBMCs from the stem cell graft donor, obtained from the stem cell graft. This chain joins TRBV2 and TRBJ2-5; D unresolved. The sequence came from a human donor who donated a stem cell graft to a child with acute myeloid leukemia. The CDR3 spells CASSTGPTTRETQYF. CDR3 sequence (DNA): TGTGCCAGCAGTACCGGACCCACCACCAGAGAGACCCAGTACTTC. The full variable domain, its missing parts supplied by reference TRBV2 and TRBJ2-5, is EPEVTQTPSHQVTQMGQEVILRCVPISNHLYFYWYRQILGQKVEFLVSFYNNEISEKSEIFDDQFSVERPDGSNFTLKIRSTKLEDSAMYFCASSTGPTTRETQYFGPGTRLLVL.